These T cell receptor beta chains were read from a single sample in a study of shared clonotypes between healthy human individuals. Method: immunoSEQ multiplex PCR; TCRdb's copy keeps in-frame clones and lacks some. There are hundreds of thousands of clones in the sample; less than 80% occur only once, and under 2% lies in the top ten. Source material: memory CD4+ T cells sorted from blood. The receptors here all came from a woman aged 25 to 39 in good health. The CDR3 runs from the conserved cysteine through the conserved F or W. The order of the fields is clone size, J gene, D gene, V gene, CDR3 protein, CDR3 DNA. A D gene is named only where the DNA matches it firmly. Clone size appears in some rows only: once, few, many, or a class for an expanded clone.

. TRBJ2-7 TRBD1 TRBV4-1 CASSQYSGTGSFYEQYF TGCGCCAGCAGCCAGTACTCCGGGACAGGTAGTTTTTACGAGCAGTACTTC
. TRBJ1-1 . TRBV25-1 CASSELIGRDTEAFF TGTGCCAGCAGTGAATTGATAGGGCGGGACACTGAAGCTTTCTTT
. TRBJ2-1 . TRBV29-1 CSVELSGVFDNEQFF TGCAGCGTTGAATTGAGTGGGGTTTTCGACAATGAGCAGTTCTTC
few TRBJ2-7 . TRBV14 CASSQFIGYEQYF TGTGCCAGCAGCCAATTCATCGGATACGAGCAGTACTTC
. TRBJ1-1 . TRBV28 CASSLTTAEAFF TGTGCCAGCAGTCTAACTACGGCTGAAGCTTTCTTT
. TRBJ2-7 . TRBV11-2 CASSLVGAGIQQYF TGTGCCAGCAGCTTAGTTGGGGCCGGCATCCAGCAGTACTTC
. TRBJ2-7 TRBD1 TRBV13 CASSFPDRGEYEQYF TGTGCCAGCAGCTTCCCCGACAGGGGAGAGTACGAGCAGTACTTC
once TRBJ2-3 TRBD1 TRBV19 CASSIQKAGGRDTQYF TGTGCCAGTAGTATCCAAAAGGCAGGGGGCAGAGATACGCAGTATTTT
few TRBJ2-3 . TRBV5-1 CASSLRRDTQYF TGCGCCAGCAGCTTAAGGAGGGATACGCAGTATTTT
. TRBJ2-7 . TRBV7-2 CASSLLGVEQYF TGTGCCAGCAGCTTATTGGGTGTCGAGCAGTACTTC
. TRBJ1-2 TRBD1 TRBV6-6 CASSLGQGLGYTF TGTGCCAGCAGCCTTGGACAGGGGTTGGGCTACACCTTC
. TRBJ1-6 TRBD1 TRBV30 CAWSADRVNSPLHF TGTGCCTGGAGTGCGGACAGGGTGAATTCACCCCTCCACTTT
once TRBJ2-2 . TRBV6-4 CASSEYPNTGELFF TGTGCCAGCAGTGAGTATCCGAACACCGGGGAGCTGTTTTTT
. TRBJ1-3 . TRBV7-2 CASSPAGTGNTIYF TGTGCCAGCAGCCCGGCAGGGACTGGAAACACCATATATTTT
. TRBJ2-7 . TRBV4-1 CASSQGRSEIYEQYF TGCGCCAGCAGCCAAGGACGGTCTGAGATCTACGAGCAGTACTTC
once TRBJ1-5 . TRBV10-2 CASTPRQSDQPQHF TGCGCCAGCACCCCCAGGCAGTCGGATCAGCCCCAGCATTTT
. TRBJ2-2 TRBD1 TRBV5-1 CASSVDRENTGELFF TGCGCCAGCAGCGTGGACAGGGAAAACACCGGGGAGCTGTTTTTT
. TRBJ1-1 . TRBV30 CAWSVWGNTEAFF TGTGCCTGGAGTGTGTGGGGGAACACTGAAGCTTTCTTT
. TRBJ2-5 TRBD2 TRBV11-2 CASSPLLAGVETQYF TGTGCCAGCAGCCCCTTACTAGCGGGAGTAGAGACCCAGTACTTC
few TRBJ2-2 TRBD2 TRBV28 CASLRIAGSNTGELFF TGTGCCAGCCTTAGGATAGCGGGATCGAACACCGGGGAGCTGTTTTTT
. TRBJ2-7 TRBD1 TRBV18 CASSRDRVQDYEQYF TGTGCCAGCTCCCGGGACAGGGTCCAAGACTACGAGCAGTACTTC
. TRBJ2-1 . TRBV6-5 CASSPIAGEAHEQFF TGTGCCAGCAGTCCGATAGCAGGGGAGGCACATGAGCAGTTCTTC
. TRBJ2-7 . TRBV7-9 CASSLGGPGEQYF TGTGCCAGCAGCTTAGGAGGGCCGGGGGAGCAGTACTTC
. TRBJ2-1 TRBD1 TRBV14 CASSQEGTGGLSYNEQFF TGTGCCAGCAGCCAAGAAGGGACAGGGGGCCTCTCCTACAATGAGCAGTTCTTC
. TRBJ1-2 . TRBV4-1 CASSQDLIRARGGYGYTF TGCGCCAGCAGCCAAGATCTCATTCGCGCCAGGGGTGGGTATGGCTACACCTTC
. TRBJ2-7 . TRBV5-1 CASSLAGEAYEQYF TGCGCCAGCAGCTTGGCGGGAGAGGCCTACGAGCAGTACTTC